These 29 T cell receptor beta chains were sequenced from one sample in a study of identical twins. TCRdb recomputed calls from the 5' RACE reads with MiXCR, one row per CDR3 protein. The table has hundreds of thousands of distinct CDR3 sequences, around 6.1% seen once. Sequencing was carried out using naive T cells sorted from blood. These TCRs come from a man aged 18 to 29 in good health.

To note about this clonotype: A much larger clonotype is one base distant, so this may be a read error. CDR3 sequence reads: CSASARLITDTHYF. The CDR3 coding sequence is TGCAGTGCTAGCGCGCGGTTAATCACAGATACGCATTATTTT. This sequence joins TRBV20-1 and TRBJ2-3, with no clear D. The CDR3 is made up of 14 amino acids. The germline CDR1 and CDR2 sequences are DFQATT and SNEGSKA (reference sequence).

This clonotype came up many times. The J gene is TRBJ2-1, the V gene TRBV24-1; D uncertain. The germline CDR1 and CDR2 sequences are KGHDR and SFDVKD. V lost 3 bases to trimming and J lost 8 bases, with 7 bases between them. This CDR3 spans 12 amino acids. The CDR3 protein is CATSDPPHEQFF. In nucleotides, the CDR3 is TGTGCCACCAGTGATCCCCCCCATGAGCAGTTCTTC.

This clonotype appeared a few times. The genes are TRBV7-2 and TRBJ2-2; perhaps TRBD2 as D (5 bases). V lost 5 bases, J lost 4 bases, and 11 bases lay in between. The CDR3 loop spans 14 amino acids. Per germline, CDR1 SGHTA and CDR2 FQGNSA. CDR3 sequence reads: CASSRYRGTGELFF. The CDR3 DNA follows: TGTGCCAGCAGCCGGTATCGGGGCACCGGGGAGCTGTTTTTT.

The chain has TRBV29-1 and TRBJ2-7; a weak D match, TRBD2 (6 bases). The germline gives CDR1 SQVTM, CDR2 ANQGSEA. Trimming cost V 5 bases and J 6 bases, with 11 bases left between them. This CDR3 is built from 11 residues. The CDR3: CSVRRGGEQYF. The CDR3 region has the DNA TGCAGCGTTCGGAGGGGAGGCGAGCAGTACTTC.

At least ten counts were recorded for this clonotype. The chain couples TRBV6-2 or TRBV6-3 to TRBJ2-2; the D is unclear. Germline lookup yields CDR1 MNHEY and CDR2 SVGEGT. The V end lost 8 bases, the J end lost 6 bases, and 22 bases lay between the germline ends. The CDR3 consists of 16 residues. CDR3: CASGRPAGNGPGELFF. DNA of the CDR3: TGTGCCAGCGGTAGGCCCGCCGGAAATGGCCCCGGGGAGCTGTTTTTT.

This clonotype was recorded a few times. The chain links TRBV2 to TRBJ2-7, with D perhaps matching TRBD2 (5 bases). Trimming removed 6 bases at V and 6 bases at J, with 18 bases between. The CDR3 totals 14 residues. Germline values: CDR1 SNHLY, CDR2 FYNNEI. Written as DNA, the CDR3 is TGTGCCAGCAGGGAGCAACTCCCAAGCGGCGAGCAGTACTTC. Its translation is CASREQLPSGEQYF.

This clonotype was seen at least ten times. The junction departs from the called germline gene at one end, perhaps through a read error. J is TRBJ1-6 and V is TRBV20-1; D ambiguous. The CDR3 runs 12 residues. Germline CDR1 reads DFQATT; CDR2 reads SNEGSKA (reference sequence). The CDR3 nucleotides read TGCAGTGCTCGGAAGGGCCGCGACTCCCTTCACTTT. As protein: CSARKGRDSLHF.

The V and J genes are TRBV29-1 and TRBJ2-6; D is uncertain. Germline V gene data show CDR1 as SQVTM and CDR2 as ANQGSEA. The CDR3 has 11 amino acids. V shed 5 bases and J shed 5 bases, with 4 bases lying between them. CDR3 DNA sequence: TGCAGCGTTTTCTGGGCCAACGTCCTGACTTTC. This translates into CSVFWANVLTF. Full variable domain (remainder filled in from reference TRBV29-1 and TRBJ2-6): SAVISQKPSRDICQRGTSLTIQCQVDSQVTMMFWYRQQPGQSLTLIATANQGSEATYESGFVIDKFPISRPNLTFSTLTVSNMSPEDSSIYLCSVFWANVLTFGAGSRLTVL.

The chain employs TRBV6-5 and TRBJ1-6; 9 bases match TRBD1. CDR3 length equals 17 residues. V was clipped by 4 bases and J by 10 bases; unmatched bases: 14. Per germline, CDR1 MNHEY and CDR2 SVGAGI. The CDR3: CASSSLWDRESGSPLHF. The CDR3 DNA sequence: TGTGCCAGCAGTTCACTATGGGACAGGGAGTCGGGCTCACCCCTCCACTTT.

This clonotype was recorded a few times. V gene TRBV29-1 combines with J gene TRBJ1-5; no definite D call. The V gene's germline CDR1 is SQVTM and CDR2 ANQGSEA. CDR3 length: 14 amino acids. Trimming shortened V by 7 bases and J by 2 bases, and 15 bases separated the two germline ends. Here the CDR3 reads CSASQSGGNQPQHF. In DNA form, the CDR3 reads TGCAGCGCAAGTCAATCTGGGGGCAATCAGCCCCAGCATTTT.

This clonotype showed up many times. V usage is TRBV20-1 and J usage is TRBJ2-1; D may be TRBD2 (6 bases). CDR1 and CDR2 (germline): DFQATT, SNEGSKA (reference sequence). This CDR3 has 19 residues. V shed 6 bases and J shed 4 bases, with 31 bases lying between them. CDR3 residues: CSAPNRASSAQTPYNEQFF. CDR3 sequence (DNA): TGCAGTGCACCAAATCGGGCTTCTAGCGCCCAGACCCCTTACAATGAGCAGTTCTTC.

This clonotype was seen at least ten times. The chain uses TRBV2 and TRBJ1-6; D remains unclear. Trimming pared 7 bases from V and 11 bases from J, leaving 9 bases between. This CDR3 contains 11 residues. The V gene's germline CDR1 is SNHLY and CDR2 FYNNEI. CDR3: CASTLGAPLHF. Written as DNA, the CDR3 is TGTGCCAGCACCCTGGGAGCACCCCTCCACTTT.

This clonotype showed up just a few times. The rearrangement uses TRBV4-3 and TRBJ2-1; 7 bases agree with TRBD2. Germline V gene data show CDR1 as LGHNA and CDR2 as YSLEER. V gave up 4 bases and J gave up 10 bases; unmatched junction bases: 7. CDR3 length: 13 residues. This CDR3 is CASSLRASGEQFF. CDR3 coding DNA: TGCGCCAGCAGCCTTCGGGCTAGCGGCGAGCAGTTCTTC.

The V call is TRBV4-1, the J call TRBJ2-4; the D is unclear. Germline CDR1 MGHRA, CDR2 YSYEKL. V was clipped by 1 base and J by 11 bases, with 15 bases between them. This CDR3 region has 14 residues. This CDR3 reads CASSQVNGERLQYF. CDR3 sequence (DNA): TGCGCCAGCAGCCAAGTTAACGGAGAGAGGCTTCAGTACTTC.

This clonotype was seen repeatedly, ten times or more. The chain joins TRBV28 to TRBJ2-5; D is ambiguous. The CDR3 has 16 amino acids. Germline values: CDR1 MDHEN, CDR2 SYDVKM. Trimming shortened V by 4 bases and J by 4 bases, and 19 bases separated the two germline ends. The CDR3: CASSSPPENRRETQYF. CDR3 coding DNA: TGTGCCAGCAGTTCCCCCCCAGAGAATCGGCGAGAGACCCAGTACTTC.

This clonotype was seen repeatedly, ten times or more. The V and J genes are TRBV20-1 and TRBJ1-1; the match to TRBD1 covers 9 bases. CDR1 DFQATT and CDR2 SNEGSKA come from the germline V gene (reference sequence). The CDR3 has 18 residues. The junction had 13 bases not matched to a gene; V was cut back by 2 bases and J by 0 bases. As DNA, the CDR3 is TGCAGTGCTAGATTCCGGACAGGGGAAATAAGGATGAACACTGAAGCTTTCTTT. It is translated as CSARFRTGEIRMNTEAFF.

CDR3 in amino acids: CSAIGTLIYTDTQYF. In DNA, the CDR3 is TGCAGTGCAATCGGGACTCTGATTTACACAGATACGCAGTATTTT. The chain joins TRBV20-1 to TRBJ2-3; tentatively, D is TRBD2 (6 bases). From germline, CDR1 is DFQATT and CDR2 SNEGSKA (reference sequence). CDR3 size: 15 residues. The ends were cut back, 6 bases at V and 2 bases at J, with 18 bases in the middle.

In this sample, this clonotype turned up a few times. This rearrangement joins TRBV11-2 to TRBJ2-3; 12 positions agree with TRBD2. CDR1 SGHAT and CDR2 FQNNGV come from the germline V gene. The V gene end was trimmed by 7 bases and the J gene end by 6 bases; junction bases not matched to a gene: 5. The length of the CDR3 is 14 residues. The CDR3 region is CASTSGGGPDTQYF. The CDR3 DNA follows: TGTGCCAGCACTAGCGGGGGGGGCCCCGATACGCAGTATTTT.

This clonotype has ten or more counts. The chain employs TRBV29-1 and TRBJ2-7; D remains unclear. From germline, CDR1 is SQVTM and CDR2 ANQGSEA. This CDR3 spans 12 amino acids. Trimming removed 3 bases at V and 6 bases at J, with 12 bases between. In DNA, the CDR3 is TGCAGCGTTGATCAGCAGGTGGGCGAGCAGTACTTC. This sequence encodes CSVDQQVGEQYF.

This clonotype was seen a few times. The chain links TRBV4-1 to TRBJ2-1, with 7 bases identical to TRBD1. CDR3 size: 12 residues. V lost 4 bases and J lost 10; bases outside the gene matches: 4. Looked up from germline, CDR1 is MGHRA and CDR2 is YSYEKL. The CDR3 DNA sequence: TGCGCCAGCAGCCTCACAGGGGAAGAGCAGTTCTTC. As protein: CASSLTGEEQFF.

This clonotype was seen at least ten times. The chain links TRBV15 to TRBJ2-1; 9 bases match TRBD2. Germline loops: CDR1 LNHNV, CDR2 YYDKDF (reference sequence). The CDR3 contains 18 residues. V gave up 0 bases and J gave up 4 bases; unmatched junction bases: 10. CDR3 sequence reads: CATSRDVGVAGAYNEQFF. The DNA of the CDR3 is TGTGCCACCAGCAGAGATGTTGGGGTAGCGGGAGCTTACAATGAGCAGTTCTTC. Variable domain in full (rest from reference TRBV15 and TRBJ2-1): DAMVIQNPRYQVTQFGKPVTLSCSQTLNHNVMYWYQQKSSQAPKLLFHYYDKDFNNEADTPDNFQSRRPNTSFCFLDIRSPGLGDTAMYLCATSRDVGVAGAYNEQFFGPGTRLTVL.

In this sample, this clonotype turned up many times. The V gene is TRBV20-1, the J gene TRBJ2-3; no definite D call. In germline, CDR1 is DFQATT, CDR2 SNEGSKA (reference sequence). With 4 bases removed from V and 6 bases from J, the gap between germline ends came to 11 bases. There are 12 residues in the CDR3. The CDR3 loop reads CSATVKSDTQYF. In DNA form, the CDR3 reads TGCAGTGCTACGGTTAAATCGGATACGCAGTATTTT.

This clonotype was counted ten times or more. This chain links TRBV5-1 with TRBJ1-1, with 9 bases matching TRBD1. Per the germline V gene, CDR1 is SGHRS and CDR2 is YFSETQ. Trimming at V came to 2 bases and at J to 1 base, leaving 3 bases not matched to a gene. There are 15 residues in the CDR3. CDR3 sequence (DNA): TGCGCCAGCAGCTTTGGGACAGGGCCGAACACTGAAGCTTTCTTT. Translating gives CASSFGTGPNTEAFF.

This clonotype was found many times. The gene calls are TRBV29-1 and TRBJ1-5; unclear D gene. Trimming shortened V by 7 bases and J by 3 bases, and 4 bases separated the two germline ends. The CDR3 runs 10 residues. Germline-derived CDR1 and CDR2 are SQVTM and ANQGSEA. The CDR3 reads CSGNNQPQHF. The CDR3 nucleotides are TGCAGCGGAAACAATCAGCCCCAGCATTTT.

This clonotype was observed many times. The rearrangement uses TRBV5-1 and TRBJ1-1; tentative D call: TRBD1 (5 bases). V was shortened by 3 bases and J by 5 bases, with 17 bases between the two germline ends. In germline, CDR1 is SGHRS, CDR2 YFSETQ. The CDR3 spans 15 residues. The CDR3, as DNA: TGCGCCAGCAGCTCACCGGCAGGGTCGGGGACTGAAGCTTTCTTT. Translation: CASSSPAGSGTEAFF.

This clonotype was found a few times. V and J are TRBV5-1 and TRBJ2-7; no clear D. Germline CDR1 and CDR2: SGHRS and YFSETQ. Trimming took 2 bases from V and 4 from J, leaving 10 bases between them. The CDR3 sequence is 13 residues long. Written as DNA, the CDR3 is TGCGCCAGCAGCTTACGGATTTATTACGAGCAGTACTTC. This gives the protein CASSLRIYYEQYF.

The chain has TRBV6-2 or TRBV6-3 and TRBJ1-5, with D unresolved. Between the trimmed V and J ends, which lost 8 bases and 5 bases, there was a span of 16 bases. Per germline, CDR1 MNHEY and CDR2 SVGEGT. The CDR3 consists of 14 residues. The CDR3 region is CASVNSPGHQPQHF. The DNA of the CDR3 is TGTGCCAGCGTTAACTCCCCCGGTCATCAGCCCCAGCATTTT.

This clonotype was found many times. V is TRBV4-3 and J is TRBJ2-1; the D is unclear. Looked up from germline, CDR1 is LGHNA and CDR2 is YSLEER. The V gene lost 1 base and the J gene lost 5 bases, with 12 bases spanning the gap. The CDR3 covers 15 residues. The CDR3 loop is CASSQVGQPNNEQFF. In nucleotides, the CDR3 is TGCGCCAGCAGCCAAGTCGGTCAGCCAAACAATGAGCAGTTCTTC.

This clonotype was observed many times. The chain couples TRBV4-3 to TRBJ1-4; no definite D call. Trimming took 0 bases from V and 6 from J, leaving 8 bases between them. In germline, CDR1 is LGHNA, CDR2 YSLEER. This CDR3 has 14 residues. This CDR3 is CASSQDTFYEKLFF. The DNA of the CDR3 is TGCGCCAGCAGCCAAGATACCTTCTATGAAAAACTGTTTTTT.